A selection of T cell receptor beta chains follows, all from one sample in a study of TIL therapy for anti-PD-1-resistant metastatic lung cancer. Profiling relied on immunoSEQ multiplex PCR, and the TCRdb table lists in-frame clones only, not all of them. The data show some 16,000 clones, 74% seen once. Sequenced material: blood, taken at baseline. The receptor set was obtained from a person aged 25 to 85 with non-small cell lung cancer. CDR3s include the opening cysteine and the closing phenylalanine or tryptophan. The order of the fields is D gene, CDR3 length, V gene, clone size, J gene, CDR3 DNA, CDR3 protein. D genes are given only for firm matches. Clone size is shown for a subset of rows, as once, few, many or a class of expanded clone.

D gene: -; CDR3 length: 14; V gene: TRBV2; clone size: -; J gene: TRBJ2-4; CDR3 DNA: TGTGCCAGCAGTGATCTATCTCCCGGGAGCATTCAGTACTTC; CDR3 protein: CASSDLSPGSIQYF
D gene: -; CDR3 length: 14; V gene: TRBV19; clone size: few; J gene: TRBJ1-6; CDR3 DNA: TGTGCCAGTAACCTATTGTCGGGGAATTCACCCCTCCACTTT; CDR3 protein: CASNLLSGNSPLHF
D gene: TRBD2; CDR3 length: 16; V gene: TRBV10-1; clone size: -; J gene: TRBJ2-1; CDR3 DNA: TGCGCCAGCAGCGACCAATCAGCGGGGGGGCTCGTTGAGCAGTTCTTC; CDR3 protein: CASSDQSAGGLVEQFF
D gene: TRBD1; CDR3 length: 13; V gene: TRBV6-1; clone size: once; J gene: TRBJ2-7; CDR3 DNA: TGTGCCACTCTACTGGACAGGATCTACGAGCAGTACTTC; CDR3 protein: CATLLDRIYEQYF
D gene: -; CDR3 length: 11; V gene: TRBV6-5; clone size: -; J gene: TRBJ2-2; CDR3 DNA: TGTGCCAGCAGCGTGGGCGGGGAGCTGTTTTTT; CDR3 protein: CASSVGGELFF
D gene: -; CDR3 length: 21; V gene: TRBV7-6; clone size: -; J gene: TRBJ1-6; CDR3 DNA: TGTGCCAGCAGCCGAACCGGCCGGGGGCAGGATCGTAGCTCCTATAATTCACCCCTCCACTTT; CDR3 protein: CASSRTGRGQDRSSYNSPLHF
D gene: -; CDR3 length: 15; V gene: TRBV7-7; clone size: -; J gene: TRBJ2-3; CDR3 DNA: TGTGCCAGCAGCTTAGGGGGGAGAGGGACAGATACGCAGTATTTT; CDR3 protein: CASSLGGRGTDTQYF
D gene: -; CDR3 length: 13; V gene: TRBV10-2; clone size: -; J gene: TRBJ2-1; CDR3 DNA: TGCGCCAGCAGTGAGGTAGCCGGGAATGAGCAGTTCTTC; CDR3 protein: CASSEVAGNEQFF
D gene: -; CDR3 length: 19; V gene: TRBV7-9; clone size: -; J gene: TRBJ1-6; CDR3 DNA: TGTGCCAGCACGAGGGCCAATTCGAACGCCGGCTATTATAATTCACCCCTCCACTTT; CDR3 protein: CASTRANSNAGYYNSPLHF
D gene: -; CDR3 length: 16; V gene: TRBV2; clone size: large; J gene: TRBJ2-3; CDR3 DNA: TGTGCCAGCAGCTCGGACAGAGTATCGAGCACAGATACGCAGTATTTT; CDR3 protein: CASSSDRVSSTDTQYF
D gene: TRBD2; CDR3 length: 15; V gene: TRBV5-1; clone size: -; J gene: TRBJ2-1; CDR3 DNA: TGCGCCAGCAGCTGGACTAGCGGGGCGGTCTATGAGCAGTTCTTC; CDR3 protein: CASSWTSGAVYEQFF
D gene: -; CDR3 length: 15; V gene: TRBV5-1; clone size: -; J gene: TRBJ1-1; CDR3 DNA: TGCGCCAGCAGCCCGGAGGGCCCAGGGAACACTGAAGCTTTCTTT; CDR3 protein: CASSPEGPGNTEAFF
D gene: TRBD1; CDR3 length: 14; V gene: TRBV7-2; clone size: -; J gene: TRBJ2-7; CDR3 DNA: TGTGCCAGCAGCGTGCCGGGACAGCCCTACGAGCAGTACTTC; CDR3 protein: CASSVPGQPYEQYF
D gene: -; CDR3 length: 18; V gene: TRBV7-9; clone size: -; J gene: TRBJ2-2; CDR3 DNA: TGTGCCAGCAGCCGACTTACCTCGAGAGGGACGAACACCGGGGAGCTGTTTTTT; CDR3 protein: CASSRLTSRGTNTGELFF
D gene: TRBD1; CDR3 length: 15; V gene: TRBV2; clone size: -; J gene: TRBJ2-5; CDR3 DNA: TGTGCCAGCAGTGAAGCGGGGACAGCTCAAGAGACCCAGTACTTC; CDR3 protein: CASSEAGTAQETQYF
D gene: -; CDR3 length: 13; V gene: TRBV27; clone size: -; J gene: TRBJ2-7; CDR3 DNA: TGTGCCAGCAGTTTAAAACAGAACTACGAGCAGTACTTC; CDR3 protein: CASSLKQNYEQYF
D gene: TRBD1; CDR3 length: 15; V gene: TRBV9; clone size: few; J gene: TRBJ2-7; CDR3 DNA: TGTGCCAGCAGCGCGGGACAGGGGGTGGCCTACGAGCAGTACTTC; CDR3 protein: CASSAGQGVAYEQYF
D gene: -; CDR3 length: 17; V gene: TRBV4-1; clone size: -; J gene: TRBJ2-1; CDR3 DNA: TGCGCCAGCAGCCAAGATCGTAGTTTGTCAGTGGTCGGTGAGCAGTTCTTC; CDR3 protein: CASSQDRSLSVVGEQFF
D gene: -; CDR3 length: 15; V gene: TRBV5-6; clone size: -; J gene: TRBJ2-6; CDR3 DNA: TGTGCCAGCAGCTTTAGACAAGCTGGGGCCAACGTCCTGACTTTC; CDR3 protein: CASSFRQAGANVLTF
D gene: -; CDR3 length: 14; V gene: TRBV6-5; clone size: once; J gene: TRBJ1-2; CDR3 DNA: TGTGCCAGCACTGGATGGGGAGAGAAGTATGGCTACACCTTC; CDR3 protein: CASTGWGEKYGYTF
D gene: -; CDR3 length: 15; V gene: TRBV19; clone size: -; J gene: TRBJ1-3; CDR3 DNA: TGTGCCAGTAGTATAGTTCCGGGCCCTCAAAACACCATATATTTT; CDR3 protein: CASSIVPGPQNTIYF
D gene: TRBD1; CDR3 length: 16; V gene: TRBV5-4; clone size: few; J gene: TRBJ2-5; CDR3 DNA: TGTGCCAGCAGCTTCCGGGCAGGGGGATTGGGAGAGACCCAGTACTTC; CDR3 protein: CASSFRAGGLGETQYF
D gene: TRBD1; CDR3 length: 10; V gene: TRBV27; clone size: -; J gene: TRBJ1-1; CDR3 DNA: TGTACGAGACAGGGGACTGAAGCTTTCTTT; CDR3 protein: CTRQGTEAFF
D gene: -; CDR3 length: 15; V gene: TRBV19; clone size: -; J gene: TRBJ2-2; CDR3 DNA: TGTGCCAGTAGTATTATCTCGGACGGGACCGGGGAGCTGTTTTTT; CDR3 protein: CASSIISDGTGELFF
D gene: -; CDR3 length: 15; V gene: TRBV2; clone size: -; J gene: TRBJ1-4; CDR3 DNA: TGTGCCAGCAGTAAACAGGGTATGGAGAATGAAAAACTGTTTTTT; CDR3 protein: CASSKQGMENEKLFF
D gene: TRBD2; CDR3 length: 19; V gene: TRBV7-3; clone size: -; J gene: TRBJ2-3; CDR3 DNA: TGTGCCAGCAGCCGGGGACTAGCGGGAGTTCCCACTAGCACAGATACGCAGTATTTT; CDR3 protein: CASSRGLAGVPTSTDTQYF
D gene: TRBD2; CDR3 length: 16; V gene: TRBV5-5; clone size: -; J gene: TRBJ2-1; CDR3 DNA: TGTGCCAGCAGCTTGGCTAGCGGGGGGGTGGCGGATGAGCAGTTCTTC; CDR3 protein: CASSLASGGVADEQFF
D gene: TRBD2; CDR3 length: 14; V gene: TRBV19; clone size: -; J gene: TRBJ2-7; CDR3 DNA: TGTGCCAGTAGTATCGGGGGGGTCTCCTACGAGCAGTACTTC; CDR3 protein: CASSIGGVSYEQYF
D gene: -; CDR3 length: 14; V gene: TRBV7-6; clone size: -; J gene: TRBJ1-1; CDR3 DNA: TGTGCCAGCAGCTTAGTTACAGCGAACACTGAAGCTTTCTTT; CDR3 protein: CASSLVTANTEAFF
D gene: -; CDR3 length: 14; V gene: TRBV15; clone size: -; J gene: TRBJ2-1; CDR3 DNA: TGTGCCACCAGCAGAGGGTCCCGCAGTCATGAGCAGTTCTTC; CDR3 protein: CATSRGSRSHEQFF
D gene: -; CDR3 length: 14; V gene: TRBV9; clone size: once; J gene: TRBJ2-7; CDR3 DNA: TGTGCCAGCAGCGTAGCTGGAGCTTCCTACGAGCAGTACTTC; CDR3 protein: CASSVAGASYEQYF
D gene: -; CDR3 length: 13; V gene: TRBV18; clone size: few; J gene: TRBJ1-2; CDR3 DNA: TGTGCCAGCTCACCGGGGGCTGACCCTGGCTACACCTTC; CDR3 protein: CASSPGADPGYTF
D gene: -; CDR3 length: 14; V gene: TRBV5-1; clone size: -; J gene: TRBJ2-2; CDR3 DNA: TGCGCCAGCAGCTTGGACTCGCCCCCCGGGGAGCTGTTTTTT; CDR3 protein: CASSLDSPPGELFF
D gene: -; CDR3 length: 13; V gene: TRBV5-1; clone size: -; J gene: TRBJ2-5; CDR3 DNA: TGCGCCAGCAGCACCCTAGGACTGGAGACCCAGTACTTC; CDR3 protein: CASSTLGLETQYF
D gene: TRBD2; CDR3 length: 15; V gene: TRBV6-4; clone size: -; J gene: TRBJ2-3; CDR3 DNA: TGTGCCAGCAGTGACTCCGGGGGGGCCACAGATACGCAGTATTTT; CDR3 protein: CASSDSGGATDTQYF
D gene: -; CDR3 length: 12; V gene: TRBV7-6; clone size: once; J gene: TRBJ2-7; CDR3 DNA: TGTGCCAGCGCCGGGACGGCCTACGAGCAGTACTTC; CDR3 protein: CASAGTAYEQYF
D gene: -; CDR3 length: 13; V gene: TRBV14; clone size: -; J gene: TRBJ1-2; CDR3 DNA: TGTGCCAGTGCCGCCGGGGCCAGGGGTGGCTACACCTTC; CDR3 protein: CASAAGARGGYTF
D gene: -; CDR3 length: 11; V gene: TRBV7-9; clone size: few; J gene: TRBJ1-1; CDR3 DNA: TGTGCCAGCAGCTTAGACACTGAAGCTTTCTTT; CDR3 protein: CASSLDTEAFF
D gene: TRBD1; CDR3 length: 17; V gene: TRBV29-1; clone size: -; J gene: TRBJ2-7; CDR3 DNA: TGCAGCGTTGATTCTCCGAACCCCGGGACAGTACCCTACGAGCAGTACTTC; CDR3 protein: CSVDSPNPGTVPYEQYF
D gene: TRBD1; CDR3 length: 15; V gene: TRBV4-3; clone size: -; J gene: TRBJ1-2; CDR3 DNA: TGCGCCAGCAGCCAAGATCTAGGGACAGACTATGGCTACACCTTC; CDR3 protein: CASSQDLGTDYGYTF
D gene: -; CDR3 length: 14; V gene: TRBV6-5; clone size: -; J gene: TRBJ1-2; CDR3 DNA: TGTGCCAGCAGTAACAGACAGGTAGTAAATGGCTACACCTTC; CDR3 protein: CASSNRQVVNGYTF
D gene: -; CDR3 length: 17; V gene: TRBV10-2; clone size: -; J gene: TRBJ1-5; CDR3 DNA: TGCGCCAGCAGTGAGAGGGGTGCGGGGGTAGGTAATCAGCCCCAGCATTTT; CDR3 protein: CASSERGAGVGNQPQHF
D gene: TRBD2; CDR3 length: 16; V gene: TRBV5-4; clone size: -; J gene: TRBJ2-3; CDR3 DNA: TGTGCCAGCAGCTTGGCCACGTTAGCGGGAACAGATACGCAGTATTTT; CDR3 protein: CASSLATLAGTDTQYF
D gene: -; CDR3 length: 15; V gene: TRBV6-6; clone size: -; J gene: TRBJ1-3; CDR3 DNA: TGTGCCAGCAGCCTGAGCAGGGGTTCTGGAAACACCATATATTTT; CDR3 protein: CASSLSRGSGNTIYF
D gene: -; CDR3 length: 16; V gene: TRBV19; clone size: few; J gene: TRBJ1-5; CDR3 DNA: TGTGCCAGTAGTATAGTGGCAGGACACTCCAATCAGCCCCAGCATTTT; CDR3 protein: CASSIVAGHSNQPQHF
D gene: -; CDR3 length: 14; V gene: TRBV19; clone size: -; J gene: TRBJ1-4; CDR3 DNA: TGTGCCAGTAGTAGGCAGGGGACTAATGAAAAACTGTTTTTT; CDR3 protein: CASSRQGTNEKLFF
D gene: TRBD2; CDR3 length: 15; V gene: TRBV28; clone size: -; J gene: TRBJ2-7; CDR3 DNA: TGTGCCAGCACCCCACTGACTAGCGGGGACTACGAGCAGTACTTC; CDR3 protein: CASTPLTSGDYEQYF
D gene: -; CDR3 length: 16; V gene: TRBV5-4; clone size: -; J gene: TRBJ1-3; CDR3 DNA: TGTGCCAGCAGCTTAGACAGGCCGCGCTCTGGAAACACCATATATTTT; CDR3 protein: CASSLDRPRSGNTIYF
D gene: -; CDR3 length: 10; V gene: TRBV7-2; clone size: few; J gene: TRBJ2-5; CDR3 DNA: TGTGCCTCAGCTGGAGAGACCCAGTACTTC; CDR3 protein: CASAGETQYF
D gene: -; CDR3 length: 14; V gene: TRBV6-1; clone size: -; J gene: TRBJ1-6; CDR3 DNA: TGTGCCAGCAGTGAACACGGGAGTGATTCACCCCTCCACTTT; CDR3 protein: CASSEHGSDSPLHF
D gene: -; CDR3 length: 15; V gene: TRBV11-3; clone size: -; J gene: TRBJ2-5; CDR3 DNA: TGTGCCAGCAGCTTAGGCGGCGGATACCAAGAGACCCAGTACTTC; CDR3 protein: CASSLGGGYQETQYF
D gene: TRBD1; CDR3 length: 12; V gene: TRBV7-9; clone size: -; J gene: TRBJ2-3; CDR3 DNA: TGTGCCAGCAGGGTGACAGGGGATACGCAGTATTTT; CDR3 protein: CASRVTGDTQYF
D gene: -; CDR3 length: 13; V gene: TRBV11-2; clone size: -; J gene: TRBJ2-4; CDR3 DNA: TGTGCCAGCAGCTACCCCGGGGAGGACATTCAGTACTTC; CDR3 protein: CASSYPGEDIQYF